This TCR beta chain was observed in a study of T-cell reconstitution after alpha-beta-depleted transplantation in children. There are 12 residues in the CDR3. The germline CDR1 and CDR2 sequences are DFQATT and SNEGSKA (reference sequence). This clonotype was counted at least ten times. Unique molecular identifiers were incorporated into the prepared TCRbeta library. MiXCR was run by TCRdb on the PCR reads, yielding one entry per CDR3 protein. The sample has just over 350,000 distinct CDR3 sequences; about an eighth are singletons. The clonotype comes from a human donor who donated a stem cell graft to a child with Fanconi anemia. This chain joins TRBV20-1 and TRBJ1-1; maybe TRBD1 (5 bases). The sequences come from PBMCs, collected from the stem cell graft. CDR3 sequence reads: CSASGGMTEAFF. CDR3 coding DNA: TGCAGCGCATCCGGGGGGATGACTGAAGCTTTCTTT.